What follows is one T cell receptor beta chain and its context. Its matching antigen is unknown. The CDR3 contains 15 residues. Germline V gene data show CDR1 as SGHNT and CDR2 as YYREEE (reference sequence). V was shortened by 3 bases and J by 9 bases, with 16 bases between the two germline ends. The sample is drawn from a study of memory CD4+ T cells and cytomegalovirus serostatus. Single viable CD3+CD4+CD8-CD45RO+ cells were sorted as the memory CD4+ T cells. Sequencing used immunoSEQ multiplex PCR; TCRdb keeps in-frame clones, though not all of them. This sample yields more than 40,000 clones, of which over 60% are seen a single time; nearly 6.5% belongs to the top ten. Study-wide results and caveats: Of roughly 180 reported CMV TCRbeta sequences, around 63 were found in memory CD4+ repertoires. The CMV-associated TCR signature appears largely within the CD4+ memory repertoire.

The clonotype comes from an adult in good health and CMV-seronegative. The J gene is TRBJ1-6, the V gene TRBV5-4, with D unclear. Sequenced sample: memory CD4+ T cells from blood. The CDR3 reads CASSSQGGIGSPLHF. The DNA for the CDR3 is TGTGCCAGCAGCTCCCAAGGAGGGATAGGTTCACCCCTCCACTTT.